These 23 T cell receptor beta chains came from one sample sequenced in a study of T-cell reconstitution after alpha-beta-depleted transplantation in children. The authors prepared the TCRbeta library with unique molecular identifiers. One entry per CDR3 protein results from TCRdb running MiXCR on the PCR reads. Of roughly 790,000 distinct CDR3 sequences listed, roughly 15% were seen once; the top ten hold approximately 5%. The sequencing used PBMCs, mostly from graft donor cells, collected 360 days after TCRalphabeta/CD19-depleted stem cell transplant. These receptors came from a male patient aged 10 to 17 who had a stem cell transplant for acute lymphoblastic leukemia, so the T cells may come from the graft donor.

This clonotype was seen repeatedly, ten times or more. The V call is TRBV2, the J call TRBJ2-3, with 8 bases identical to TRBD2. Looked up from germline, CDR1 is SNHLY and CDR2 is FYNNEI. The length of the CDR3 is 14 residues. V lost 7 bases, J lost 3 bases, and 6 bases stayed unmatched. CDR3 nucleotide sequence: TGTGCCAGCATCGGGAGGGCCTCGACAGATACGCAGTATTTT. Translation gives CASIGRASTDTQYF.

The chain employs TRBV2 and TRBJ2-2; no clear D. There are 13 residues in the CDR3. V lost 6 bases and J lost 3, with 8 bases in between. The V gene's germline CDR1 is SNHLY and CDR2 FYNNEI. The CDR3 sequence is CASSTEDTGELFF. The CDR3 DNA follows: TGTGCCAGCAGCACCGAAGACACCGGGGAGCTGTTTTTT.

CDR3 bases: TGTGCCAGCAGCGCCGTGGGAGGGACCAAAAACATTCAGTACTTC. Translating it yields CASSAVGGTKNIQYF. The V gene is TRBV9, the J gene TRBJ2-4, with TRBD2 matching 7 bases. Germline CDR1 SGDLS, CDR2 YYNGEE. The CDR3 is 15 residues long. The V gene end was trimmed by 3 bases and the J gene end by 2 bases; junction bases not matched to a gene: 5.

The chain is built from TRBV19 and TRBJ2-7, with D possibly matching TRBD1 (6 bases). V lost 6 bases, J lost 2 bases, and 17 bases lay in between. Germline assignment: CDR1 LNHDA and CDR2 SQIVND (reference sequence). This CDR3 region has 15 residues. CDR3 sequence: CASRPGLAGAYEQYF. The CDR3 DNA is TGTGCCAGTAGGCCGGGGTTGGCAGGGGCCTACGAGCAGTACTTC.

This clonotype has a handful of counts. The chain joins TRBV9 to TRBJ2-1; the D gene is possibly TRBD2 (7 bases). Looked up from germline, CDR1 is SGDLS and CDR2 is YYNGEE. This CDR3 contains 16 residues. Trimming stripped 0 bases from V and 6 bases from J, with 16 bases between. The CDR3 region is CASSVDLGGAVNEQFF. As DNA, the CDR3 is TGTGCCAGCAGCGTAGACCTGGGGGGGGCCGTCAATGAGCAGTTCTTC.

This clonotype was counted a few times. The genes are TRBV7-9 and TRBJ2-2; D possibly corresponds to TRBD1 (6 bases). The V gene's germline CDR1 is SEHNR and CDR2 FQNEAQ (reference sequence). V was pared by 3 bases and J by 1 base, with 12 bases between. The CDR3 is 16 residues long. The chain's CDR3 is CASSFRRGGNTGELFF. The DNA of the CDR3 is TGTGCCAGCAGCTTCAGGAGAGGGGGGAACACCGGGGAGCTGTTTTTT.

This clonotype was observed a handful of times. The V gene is TRBV29-1, the J gene TRBJ2-7, with 10 nucleotides matching TRBD1. The CDR3 is 14 amino acids. Germline CDR1 SQVTM, CDR2 ANQGSEA. V dropped 7 bases and J dropped 0; count of bases not matched to a gene: 6. CDR3 protein: CSGGQGRSSYEQYF. The CDR3, as DNA: TGCAGCGGGGGACAGGGGAGAAGCTCCTACGAGCAGTACTTC.

The chain carries TRBV5-1 and TRBJ2-7, with D unclear. V gave up 4 bases and J gave up 4 bases, with 6 bases separating them. CDR1 is SGHRS, CDR2 YFSETQ, per germline. CDR3 length: 11 amino acids. The CDR3 reads CASSGWYEQYF. CDR3 sequence (DNA): TGCGCCAGCAGCGGGTGGTACGAGCAGTACTTC.

V is TRBV20-1 and J is TRBJ2-7, with D perhaps matching TRBD1 (5 bases). Germline lookup yields CDR1 DFQATT and CDR2 SNEGSKA (reference sequence). This CDR3 comprises 13 residues. The CDR3 bases are TGCAGCTCACCTGGGGCGGACCCCTACGAGCAGTACTTC. Translation: CSSPGADPYEQYF.

The table lists this clonotype with a few counts. The chain combines TRBV5-1 with TRBJ2-7; D gene unclear. With 2 bases removed from V and 5 bases from J, the gap between germline ends came to 8 bases. The CDR3 runs to 12 residues. Germline V CDR1 and CDR2: SGHRS, YFSETQ. The CDR3 sequence is CASSLGDHEQYF. The CDR3 bases are TGCGCCAGCAGCTTAGGAGACCACGAGCAGTACTTC. Filled out from reference TRBV5-1 and TRBJ2-7, the complete variable domain reads KAGVTQTPRYLIKTRGQQVTLSCSPISGHRSVSWYQQTPGQGLQFLFEYFSETQRNKGNFPGRFSGRQFSNSRSEMNVSTLELGDSALYLCASSLGDHEQYFGPGTRLTVT.

This clonotype has a handful of counts. The chain employs TRBV5-1 and TRBJ2-1; the match to TRBD2 covers 9 bases. CDR1 is SGHRS, CDR2 YFSETQ, per germline. With V trimmed by 1 base and J by 9 bases, 8 bases remained unmatched. CDR3 size: 15 residues. CDR3 sequence: CASSLILAGNGEQFF. The CDR3 nucleotides read TGCGCCAGCAGCTTGATCCTAGCGGGAAACGGTGAGCAGTTCTTC.

The chain recombines TRBV5-1 with TRBJ2-3; D is perhaps TRBD1 (5 bases). The length of the CDR3 is 15 residues. Trimming removed 5 bases at V and 2 bases at J, with 15 bases between. Germline CDR1 is SGHRS and CDR2 is YFSETQ. Here the CDR3 reads CASRSNAGHTDTQYF. CDR3 DNA sequence: TGCGCCAGCAGAAGTAATGCAGGGCACACAGATACGCAGTATTTT.

The chain carries TRBV5-1 and TRBJ1-4; a possible D gene is TRBD1 (5 bases). Trimming pared 1 base from V and 4 bases from J, leaving 20 bases between. The CDR3 loop spans 18 amino acids. Per germline, CDR1 SGHRS and CDR2 YFSETQ. The CDR3 sequence is CASSLRRGSGQVNEKLFF. CDR3 coding DNA: TGCGCCAGCAGCTTGAGGCGGGGTTCCGGACAAGTTAATGAAAAACTGTTTTTT.

This clonotype was detected only a few times. The chain joins TRBV3-1 to TRBJ1-5; D is uncertain. The V gene lost 0 bases and the J gene lost 4 bases, with 10 bases spanning the gap. This CDR3 comprises 15 residues. Per the germline V gene, CDR1 is LGHDT and CDR2 is YNNKEL (reference sequence). CDR3 sequence (DNA): TGTGCCAGCAGCCAAGAGGAACAGCCTAATCAGCCCCAGCATTTT. Its translation: CASSQEEQPNQPQHF.

The sample holds a few counts of this clonotype. The chain uses TRBV27 and TRBJ2-5, with TRBD1 identical over 10 bases. CDR3 length equals 17 residues. Trimming removed 2 bases from V and 4 bases from J; junction bases left unmatched: 10. Germline CDR1 and CDR2: MNHEY and SMNVEV (reference sequence). The CDR3 protein is CASSLGWTGGELETQYF. The CDR3 DNA reads TGTGCCAGCAGTTTAGGGTGGACAGGGGGTGAGTTAGAGACCCAGTACTTC.

The chain is built from TRBV29-1 and TRBJ2-1; D gene uncertain. Trimming shortened V by 2 bases and J by 4 bases, and 3 bases separated the two germline ends. This CDR3 has 11 amino acids. Germline V gene sequence: CDR1 SQVTM, CDR2 ANQGSEA. Here the CDR3 reads CSVEQYNEQFF. DNA of the CDR3: TGCAGCGTTGAACAATACAATGAGCAGTTCTTC.

In this sample, this clonotype turned up a few times. The V gene is TRBV29-1, the J gene TRBJ2-3, with TRBD1 as a possible D gene (5 bases). Germline CDR1 SQVTM, CDR2 ANQGSEA. Trimming removed 2 bases from V and 6 bases from J, with 9 bases in between. The CDR3 is 12 amino acids. CDR3 protein: CSVEPGSDTQYF. DNA of the CDR3: TGCAGCGTTGAACCAGGGTCGGATACGCAGTATTTT.

The rearrangement uses TRBV29-1 and TRBJ2-2, with TRBD1 identical over 9 bases. CDR3 length: 15 amino acids. The germline CDR1 and CDR2 sequences are SQVTM and ANQGSEA. V dropped 5 bases and J dropped 4; count of bases not matched to a gene: 8. Here the CDR3 DNA reads TGCAGCGTTAAACAGGGGGCGCCGAGCACCGGGGAGCTGTTTTTT. Translated, it gives CSVKQGAPSTGELFF.

The V and J genes are TRBV10-2 and TRBJ2-1; TRBD2 might be the D (6 bases). V was trimmed by 0 bases and J by 8 bases, leaving 14 bases between them. CDR1 and CDR2 from the germline V gene are WSHSY and SAAADI. CDR3 size: 15 residues. CDR3 in DNA: TGCGCCAGCAGTGAGTCAGGACTGACTAGGGATGAGCAGTTCTTC. It codes for CASSESGLTRDEQFF.

This clonotype was detected a few times. J is TRBJ2-1 and V is TRBV19; a possible D gene is TRBD1 (6 bases). V was cut by 9 bases and J by 4 bases, with 16 bases left in between. The CDR3 runs to 14 residues. CDR1 and CDR2 from the germline V gene are LNHDA and SQIVND (reference sequence). Here the CDR3 reads CASKGQPLYNEQFF. In DNA form, the CDR3 reads TGTGCCAGCAAAGGACAGCCACTATACAATGAGCAGTTCTTC.

This clonotype was picked up a small number of times. The gene calls are TRBV5-1 and TRBJ2-7, with D tentatively TRBD1 or TRBD2 (5 bases each). The CDR3 consists of 14 residues. The V gene lost 1 base and the J gene lost 7 bases, with 15 bases spanning the gap. The germline V gene has CDR1 SGHRS and CDR2 YFSETQ. This CDR3 is CASSLSAPWGEQYF. The CDR3 DNA reads as TGCGCCAGCAGCTTGTCCGCGCCCTGGGGGGAGCAGTACTTC.

The CDR3 region is CASSFRSGARNEQFF. The CDR3 nucleotides are TGTGCCAGCAGTTTCCGGTCGGGGGCTAGGAATGAGCAGTTCTTC. The V and J genes are TRBV21-1 and TRBJ2-1; the table's D gene call, TRBD1, was not cross checked with the DNA. TRBV21-1 is marked as a pseudogene. CDR3 size: 15 residues.

This clonotype was detected ten times or more. The gene calls are TRBV7-2 and TRBJ2-4, with 7 bases lining up with TRBD2. The CDR3 extends over 16 amino acids. Germline loops: CDR1 SGHTA, CDR2 FQGNSA. V lost 3 bases to trimming and J lost 4 bases; unmatched junction nucleotides: 9. CDR3 in DNA: TGTGCCAGCAGCTTTGGAGACAAGCGGGATAAAAACATTCAGTACTTC. Translation gives CASSFGDKRDKNIQYF.